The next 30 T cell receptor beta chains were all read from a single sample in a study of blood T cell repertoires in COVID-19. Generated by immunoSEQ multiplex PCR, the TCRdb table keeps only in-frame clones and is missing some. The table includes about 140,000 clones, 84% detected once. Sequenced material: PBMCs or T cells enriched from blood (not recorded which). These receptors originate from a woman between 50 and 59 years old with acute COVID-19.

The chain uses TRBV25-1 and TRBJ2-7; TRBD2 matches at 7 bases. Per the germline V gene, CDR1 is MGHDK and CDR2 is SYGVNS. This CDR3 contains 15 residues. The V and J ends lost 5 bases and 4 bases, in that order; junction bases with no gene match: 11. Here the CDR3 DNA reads TGTGCCAGCAGTCCGTACCGCCAGGGAGGGTACGAGCAGTACTTC. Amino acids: CASSPYRQGGYEQYF.

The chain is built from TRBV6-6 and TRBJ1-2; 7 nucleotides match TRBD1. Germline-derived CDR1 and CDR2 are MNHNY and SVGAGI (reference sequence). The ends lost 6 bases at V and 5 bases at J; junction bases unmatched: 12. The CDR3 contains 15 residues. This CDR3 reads CASSISGSTGYGYTF. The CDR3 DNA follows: TGTGCCAGCAGCATATCGGGATCGACAGGGTATGGCTACACCTTC.

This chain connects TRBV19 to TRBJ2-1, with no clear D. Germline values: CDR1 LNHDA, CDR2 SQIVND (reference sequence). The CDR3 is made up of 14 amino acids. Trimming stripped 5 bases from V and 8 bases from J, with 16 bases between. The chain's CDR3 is CASSPSDLVYEQFF. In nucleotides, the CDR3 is TGTGCCAGTAGTCCCTCCGATCTAGTCTATGAGCAGTTCTTC.

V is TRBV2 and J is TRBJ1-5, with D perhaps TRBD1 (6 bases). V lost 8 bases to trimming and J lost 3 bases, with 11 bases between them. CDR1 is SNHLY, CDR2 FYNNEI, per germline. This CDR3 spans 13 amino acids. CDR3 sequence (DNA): TGTGCCAGCCATGGACAGAACAATCAGCCCCAGCATTTT. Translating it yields CASHGQNNQPQHF.

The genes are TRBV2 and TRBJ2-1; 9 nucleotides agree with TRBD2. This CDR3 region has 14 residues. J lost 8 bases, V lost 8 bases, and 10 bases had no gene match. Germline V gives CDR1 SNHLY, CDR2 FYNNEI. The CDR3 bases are TGTGCCAGCCTGTCGCGGGAGGGCCGGGATGAGCAGTTCTTC. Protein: CASLSREGRDEQFF.

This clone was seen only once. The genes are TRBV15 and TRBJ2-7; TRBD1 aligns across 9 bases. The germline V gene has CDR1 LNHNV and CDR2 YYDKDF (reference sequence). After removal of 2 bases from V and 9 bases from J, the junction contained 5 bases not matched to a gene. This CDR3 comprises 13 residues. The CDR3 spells CATSRSGQGGQYF. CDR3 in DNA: TGTGCCACCAGCAGATCGGGACAGGGTGGGCAGTACTTC. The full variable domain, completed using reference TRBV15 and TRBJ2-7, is DAMVIQNPRYQVTQFGKPVTLSCSQTLNHNVMYWYQQKSSQAPKLLFHYYDKDFNNEADTPDNFQSRRPNTSFCFLDIRSPGLGDTAMYLCATSRSGQGGQYFGPGTRLTVT.

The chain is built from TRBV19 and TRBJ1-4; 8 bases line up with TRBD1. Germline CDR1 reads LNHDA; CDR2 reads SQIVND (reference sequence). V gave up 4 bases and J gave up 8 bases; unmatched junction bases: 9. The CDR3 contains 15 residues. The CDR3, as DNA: TGTGCCAGTAGTACCGCCGGGACAGGCTACGAAAAACTGTTTTTT. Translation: CASSTAGTGYEKLFF.

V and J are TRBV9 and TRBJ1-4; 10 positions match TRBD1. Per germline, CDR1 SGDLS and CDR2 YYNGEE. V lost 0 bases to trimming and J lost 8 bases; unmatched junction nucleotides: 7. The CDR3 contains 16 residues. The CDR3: CASSVAPDRGNEKLFF. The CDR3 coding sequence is TGTGCCAGCAGCGTAGCTCCGGACAGGGGGAACGAAAAACTGTTTTTT.

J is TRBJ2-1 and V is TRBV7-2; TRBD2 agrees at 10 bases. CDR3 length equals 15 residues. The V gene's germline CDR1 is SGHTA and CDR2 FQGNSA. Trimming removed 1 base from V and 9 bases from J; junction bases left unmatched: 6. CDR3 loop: CASSLVTSGMGEQFF. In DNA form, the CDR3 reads TGTGCCAGCAGCTTAGTCACTAGCGGGATGGGTGAGCAGTTCTTC.

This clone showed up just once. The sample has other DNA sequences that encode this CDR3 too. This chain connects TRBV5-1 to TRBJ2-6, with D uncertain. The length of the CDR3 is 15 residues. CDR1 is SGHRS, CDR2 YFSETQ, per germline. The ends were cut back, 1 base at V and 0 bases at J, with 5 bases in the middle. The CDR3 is CASSLTTSGANVLTF. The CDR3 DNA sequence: TGCGCCAGCAGCTTGACAACCTCTGGGGCCAACGTCCTGACTTTC.

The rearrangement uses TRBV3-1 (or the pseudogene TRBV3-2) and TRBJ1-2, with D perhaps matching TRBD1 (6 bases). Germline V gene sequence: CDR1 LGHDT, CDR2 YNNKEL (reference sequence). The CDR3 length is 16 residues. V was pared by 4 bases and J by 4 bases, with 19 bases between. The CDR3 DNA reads TGTGCCAGCAGCCCCATGCAGGGGCAGACTGCCTATGGCTACACCTTC. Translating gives CASSPMQGQTAYGYTF.

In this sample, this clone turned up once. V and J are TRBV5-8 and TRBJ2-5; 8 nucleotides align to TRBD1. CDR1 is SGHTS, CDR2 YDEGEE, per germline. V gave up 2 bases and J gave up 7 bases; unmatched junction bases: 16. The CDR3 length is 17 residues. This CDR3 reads CASSFPPTGVLVGTQYF. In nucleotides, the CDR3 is TGTGCCAGCAGCTTTCCCCCGACAGGGGTCTTGGTAGGGACCCAGTACTTC.

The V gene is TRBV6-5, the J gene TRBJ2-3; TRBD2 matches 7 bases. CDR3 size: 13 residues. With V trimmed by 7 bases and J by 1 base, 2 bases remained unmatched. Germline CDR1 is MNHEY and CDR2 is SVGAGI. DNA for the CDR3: TGTGCCAGCACTACTAGCGGCACAGATACGCAGTATTTT. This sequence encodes CASTTSGTDTQYF.

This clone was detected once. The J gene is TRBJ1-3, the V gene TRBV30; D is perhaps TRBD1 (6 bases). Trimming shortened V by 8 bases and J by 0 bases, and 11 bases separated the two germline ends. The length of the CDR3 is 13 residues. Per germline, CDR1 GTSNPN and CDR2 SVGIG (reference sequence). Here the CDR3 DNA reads TGTGCCGCAACAGGGTCCTCTGGAAACACCATATATTTT. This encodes CAATGSSGNTIYF.

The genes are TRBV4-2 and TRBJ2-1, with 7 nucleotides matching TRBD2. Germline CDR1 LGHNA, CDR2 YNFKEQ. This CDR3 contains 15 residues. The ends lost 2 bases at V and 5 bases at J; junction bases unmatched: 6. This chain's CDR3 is CASSQLSGPNNEQFF. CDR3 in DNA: TGTGCCAGCAGCCAACTTAGCGGGCCGAACAATGAGCAGTTCTTC.

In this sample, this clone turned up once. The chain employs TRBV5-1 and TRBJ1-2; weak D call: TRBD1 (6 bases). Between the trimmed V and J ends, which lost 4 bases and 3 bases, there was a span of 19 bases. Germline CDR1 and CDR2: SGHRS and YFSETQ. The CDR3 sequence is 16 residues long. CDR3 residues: CASSPGGSAGDYGYTF. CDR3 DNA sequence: TGCGCCAGCAGCCCCGGTGGGAGCGCAGGGGACTATGGCTACACCTTC.

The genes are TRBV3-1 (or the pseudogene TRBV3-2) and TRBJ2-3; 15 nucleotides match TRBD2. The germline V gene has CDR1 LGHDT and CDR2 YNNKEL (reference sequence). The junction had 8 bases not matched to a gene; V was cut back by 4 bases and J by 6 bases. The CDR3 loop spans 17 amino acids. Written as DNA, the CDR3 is TGTGCCAGCAGCCTCCAGGGGACTAGCGGGAGGAGGGATACGCAGTATTTT. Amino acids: CASSLQGTSGRRDTQYF.

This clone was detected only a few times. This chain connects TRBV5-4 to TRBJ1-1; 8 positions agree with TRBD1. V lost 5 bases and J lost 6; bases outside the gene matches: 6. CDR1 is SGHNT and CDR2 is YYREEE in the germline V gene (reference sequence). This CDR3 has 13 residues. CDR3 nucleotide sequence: TGTGCCAGCAGAAGCCAGGGGGCCGCTGAAGCTTTCTTT. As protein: CASRSQGAAEAFF.

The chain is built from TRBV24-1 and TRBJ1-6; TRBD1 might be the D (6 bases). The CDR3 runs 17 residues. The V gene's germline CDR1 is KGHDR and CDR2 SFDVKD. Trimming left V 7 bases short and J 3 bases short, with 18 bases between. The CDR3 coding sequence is TGTGCCACCAGGGTGGGGGGGCGCGGATTCTATAATTCACCCCTCCACTTT. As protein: CATRVGGRGFYNSPLHF.

CDR3 DNA sequence: TGTGCCAGCAGCTTCGGACAGGCGAACTCCTACGAGCAGTACTTC. Protein: CASSFGQANSYEQYF. J is TRBJ2-7 and V is TRBV9; 7 nucleotides match TRBD1. There are 15 residues in the CDR3. From germline, CDR1 is SGDLS and CDR2 YYNGEE. With V trimmed by 4 bases and J by 0 bases, 7 bases remained unmatched.

CDR3 in DNA: TGCGCCAGCAGCCGAGCAGGGATCGTTCTTGGGGCCAACGTCCTGACTTTC. Encoded protein: CASSRAGIVLGANVLTF. This chain uses TRBV4-1 with TRBJ2-6; D may be TRBD1 (5 bases). The CDR3 is 17 amino acids. Looked up from germline, CDR1 is MGHRA and CDR2 is YSYEKL. V was shortened by 4 bases and J by 3 bases, with 16 bases between the two germline ends.

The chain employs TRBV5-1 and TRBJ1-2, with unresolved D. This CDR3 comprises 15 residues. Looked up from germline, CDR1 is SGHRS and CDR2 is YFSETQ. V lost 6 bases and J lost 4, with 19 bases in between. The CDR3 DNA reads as TGCGCCAGCAAGGTCCAGGACTCTGGTAGCTATGGCTACACCTTC. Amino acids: CASKVQDSGSYGYTF.

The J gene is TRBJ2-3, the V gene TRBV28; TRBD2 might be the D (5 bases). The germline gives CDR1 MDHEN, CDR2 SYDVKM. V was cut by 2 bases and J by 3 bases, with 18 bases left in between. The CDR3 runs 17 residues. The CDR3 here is CASSLVLSGRRTDTQYF. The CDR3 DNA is TGTGCCAGCAGTTTAGTCCTCTCCGGCAGGAGGACAGATACGCAGTATTTT. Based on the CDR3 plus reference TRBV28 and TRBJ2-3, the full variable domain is DVKVTQSSRYLVKRTGEKVFLECVQDMDHENMFWYRQDPGLGLRLIYFSYDVKMKEKGDIPEGYSVSREKKERFSLILESASTNQTSMYLCASSLVLSGRRTDTQYFGPGTRLTVL.

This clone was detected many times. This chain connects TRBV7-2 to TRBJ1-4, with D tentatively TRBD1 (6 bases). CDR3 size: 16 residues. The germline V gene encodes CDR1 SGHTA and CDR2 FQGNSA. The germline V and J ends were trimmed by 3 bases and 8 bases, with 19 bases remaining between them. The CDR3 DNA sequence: TGTGCCAGCAGCTTTTCCCTGGACAGTGGAAGAGAAAAACTGTTTTTT. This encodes CASSFSLDSGREKLFF.

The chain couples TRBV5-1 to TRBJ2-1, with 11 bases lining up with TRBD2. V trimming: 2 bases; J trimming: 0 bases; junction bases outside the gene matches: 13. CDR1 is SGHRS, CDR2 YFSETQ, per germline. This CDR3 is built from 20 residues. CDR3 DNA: TGCGCCAGCAGCTTACTTGGGACTAGCGGAGATTCCAGCTCCTACAATGAGCAGTTCTTC. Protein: CASSLLGTSGDSSSYNEQFF. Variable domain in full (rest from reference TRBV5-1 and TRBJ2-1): KAGVTQTPRYLIKTRGQQVTLSCSPISGHRSVSWYQQTPGQGLQFLFEYFSETQRNKGNFPGRFSGRQFSNSRSEMNVSTLELGDSALYLCASSLLGTSGDSSSYNEQFFGPGTRLTVL.

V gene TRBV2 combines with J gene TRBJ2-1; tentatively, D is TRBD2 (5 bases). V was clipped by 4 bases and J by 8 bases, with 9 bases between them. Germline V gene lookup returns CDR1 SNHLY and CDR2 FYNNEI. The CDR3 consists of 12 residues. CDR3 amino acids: CASSVSSDEQFF. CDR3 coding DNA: TGTGCCAGCAGTGTTAGTAGCGATGAGCAGTTCTTC.

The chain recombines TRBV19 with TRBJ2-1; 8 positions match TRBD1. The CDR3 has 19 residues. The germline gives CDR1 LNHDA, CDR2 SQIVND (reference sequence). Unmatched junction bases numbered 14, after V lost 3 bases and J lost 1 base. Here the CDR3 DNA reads TGTGCCAGTAGTATCCGTTCAGGGGGCGCTTTGTCGTCCTACAATGAGCAGTTCTTC. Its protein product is CASSIRSGGALSSYNEQFF.

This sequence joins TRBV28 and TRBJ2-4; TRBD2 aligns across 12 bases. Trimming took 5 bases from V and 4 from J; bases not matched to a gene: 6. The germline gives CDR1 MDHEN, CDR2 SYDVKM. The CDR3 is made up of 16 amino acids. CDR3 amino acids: CASSRLAGVGKNIQYF. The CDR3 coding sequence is TGTGCCAGCAGTCGACTAGCGGGAGTGGGAAAAAACATTCAGTACTTC.

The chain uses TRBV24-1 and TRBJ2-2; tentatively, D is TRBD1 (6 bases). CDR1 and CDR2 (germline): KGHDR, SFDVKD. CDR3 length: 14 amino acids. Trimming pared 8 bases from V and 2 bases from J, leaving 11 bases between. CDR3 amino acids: CATKNRANTGELFF. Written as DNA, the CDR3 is TGTGCCACCAAAAACAGGGCAAACACCGGGGAGCTGTTTTTT.

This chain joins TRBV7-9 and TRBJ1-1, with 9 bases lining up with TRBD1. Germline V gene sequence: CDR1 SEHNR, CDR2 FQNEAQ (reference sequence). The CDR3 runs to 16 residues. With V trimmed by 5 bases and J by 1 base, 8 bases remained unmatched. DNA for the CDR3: TGTGCCAGCAGCCCCTCGACAGGGGGGGCGAACACTGAAGCTTTCTTT. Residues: CASSPSTGGANTEAFF.